This passage covers 29 T cell receptor beta chains from one sample sequenced in a study of T cell responses to AZD1222 COVID-19 vaccine. The protocol was immunoSEQ multiplex PCR, while the TCRdb copy is restricted to in-frame clones and leaves out a portion. The table lists roughly 150,000 clones, 90% to 95% of them singletons, with approximately 1.5% in the top ten. The input for sequencing was peripheral blood, taken on day 0 of AZD1222 vaccination. All receptors derive from an adult in good health.

J is TRBJ2-7 and V is TRBV6-1, with D maybe TRBD2 (6 bases). Germline values: CDR1 MNHNS, CDR2 SASEGT. This CDR3 has 16 residues. Trimming shortened V by 3 bases and J by 5 bases, and 20 bases separated the two germline ends. CDR3 residues: CASSEGGGVFQNEQYF. The CDR3 nucleotides read TGTGCCAGCAGTGAGGGCGGCGGGGTGTTCCAGAACGAGCAGTACTTC.

As for this clone: The sample contains more than one DNA sequence encoding this CDR3. The chain links TRBV7-9 to TRBJ1-5, with D possibly TRBD1 on 6 matching bases. V shed 1 base and J shed 2 bases, with 6 bases lying between them. In germline, CDR1 is SEHNR, CDR2 FQNEAQ (reference sequence). The CDR3 totals 14 residues. CDR3 nucleotides: TGTGCCAGCAGCTTAGACAGGGGCAATCAGCCCCAGCATTTT. Protein product: CASSLDRGNQPQHF.

The V call is TRBV18, the J call TRBJ1-1; 9 bases are shared with TRBD1. V was pared by 4 bases and J by 4 bases, with 16 bases of the junction left unmatched. The CDR3 length is 18 residues. Germline V gene lookup returns CDR1 KGHSH and CDR2 LQKENI. The CDR3 region is CASSQLPGQGPGGTEAFF. The CDR3 DNA is TGTGCCAGCTCACAGCTCCCGGGACAGGGACCGGGAGGCACTGAAGCTTTCTTT.

This sequence joins TRBV19 and TRBJ2-7; D possibly corresponds to TRBD1 (5 bases). CDR3 length: 15 residues. Germline V lookup: CDR1 LNHDA, CDR2 SQIVND (reference sequence). The V and J ends lost 3 bases and 3 bases respectively, with 15 bases between them. The CDR3 bases are TGTGCCAGTAGTATTGGGGCCAGCGCTCTCTACGAGCAGTACTTC. Translation: CASSIGASALYEQYF.

The chain links TRBV7-2 to TRBJ2-7; 8 bases map to TRBD2. This CDR3 is 15 amino acids long. The trim removed 5 bases at V and 5 bases at J, leaving 11 bases unmatched. The V gene's germline CDR1 is SGHTA and CDR2 FQGNSA. The CDR3 DNA is TGTGCCAGCAGCGTAAGCGGGAGTTCGGCGGACGAGCAGTACTTC. Translated: CASSVSGSSADEQYF.

V and J are TRBV20-1 and TRBJ1-1, with a possible D match to TRBD1 (5 bases). From germline, CDR1 is DFQATT and CDR2 SNEGSKA (reference sequence). The CDR3 totals 11 residues. Trimming took off 8 bases at V and 9 bases at J, with 16 bases between the two ends. The CDR3: CSFYRTPKAFF. The CDR3 DNA is TGCAGTTTCTACAGGACTCCGAAAGCTTTCTTT.

The chain joins TRBV7-3 to TRBJ2-1; TRBD1 might be the D (7 bases). The V end was cut by 4 bases, the J end by 9 bases, with 16 bases between. CDR1 SGHTA and CDR2 FQGTGA come from the germline V gene. The CDR3 runs 14 residues. The CDR3 DNA is TGTGCCAGCAGCTCCAGGGCAGGGGGGCCTGAGCAGTTCTTC. It translates to CASSSRAGGPEQFF.

CDR3 DNA sequence: TGTGCCAGCAGCGACGGGACAGTAAAAATGAACACTGAAGCTTTCTTT. The encoded protein is CASSDGTVKMNTEAFF. V gene TRBV28 combines with J gene TRBJ1-1; 7 bases fit TRBD1. CDR3 size: 16 residues. Per the germline V gene, CDR1 is MDHEN and CDR2 is SYDVKM. V dropped 6 bases and J dropped 0; count of bases not matched to a gene: 10.

V is TRBV7-8 and J is TRBJ2-7; D perhaps matches TRBD1 (6 bases). V gave up 5 bases and J gave up 4 bases, with 24 bases separating them. This CDR3 spans 17 amino acids. Germline CDR1 SGHVS, CDR2 FQNEAQ. In DNA form, the CDR3 reads TGTGCCAGCAGCACGACTATAACGCGGGCGAGGGGGTACGAGCAGTACTTC. Its translation is CASSTTITRARGYEQYF. Combining the CDR3 with reference TRBV7-8 and TRBJ2-7 gives the whole variable domain GAGVSQSPRYKVAKRGQDVALRCDPISGHVSLFWYQQALGQGPEFLTYFQNEAQLDKSGLPSDRFFAERPEGSVSTLKIQRTQQEDSAVYLCASSTTITRARGYEQYFGPGTRLTVT.

The rearrangement uses TRBV11-2 and TRBJ1-3; possibly TRBD1 for D (6 bases). CDR1 and CDR2 from the germline V gene are SGHAT and FQNNGV. The CDR3 is made up of 14 amino acids. The germline V and J ends were trimmed by 2 bases and 4 bases, with 9 bases remaining between them. The CDR3 protein is CASSLSGAGNTIYF. DNA for the CDR3: TGTGCCAGCAGCTTATCAGGGGCCGGAAACACCATATATTTT.

The genes are TRBV18 and TRBJ1-1; D perhaps matches TRBD1 (6 bases). This CDR3 has 13 residues. V was trimmed by 4 bases and J by 0 bases, leaving 6 bases between them. In germline, CDR1 is KGHSH, CDR2 LQKENI. This CDR3 reads CASSRTVNTEAFF. The DNA for the CDR3 is TGTGCCAGCTCACGGACAGTGAACACTGAAGCTTTCTTT.

For the CDR3, the DNA is TGTGCCAGCAGTTTATATCCAGATACGCAGTATTTT. Amino acid sequence: CASSLYPDTQYF. The rearrangement links TRBV12-3 or TRBV12-4 to TRBJ2-3; no clear D gene. This CDR3 has 12 amino acids. Trimming pared 2 bases from V and 4 bases from J, leaving 4 bases between.

This clone has just a few counts. The chain couples TRBV2 to TRBJ2-7; D might be TRBD2 (5 bases). The germline gives CDR1 SNHLY, CDR2 FYNNEI. This CDR3 is 12 amino acids long. V lost 6 bases, J lost 3 bases, and 9 bases lay in between. DNA of the CDR3: TGTGCCAGCAGCGGGATACGCTACGAGCAGTACTTC. Translated: CASSGIRYEQYF.

There are a few counts of this clone. The chain couples TRBV2 to TRBJ2-3, with TRBD2 identical over 9 bases. This CDR3 is 15 amino acids long. Trimming cost V 7 bases and J 4 bases; bases outside gene matches: 9. In germline, CDR1 is SNHLY, CDR2 FYNNEI. CDR3 coding DNA: TGTGCCAGCAACCGCGCTAGCGGGATTTCAGATACGCAGTATTTT. Translation gives CASNRASGISDTQYF.

The J gene is TRBJ1-1, the V gene TRBV10-3, with D maybe TRBD1 (6 bases). Germline V gives CDR1 ENHRY, CDR2 SYGVKD. Trimming cost V 10 bases and J 10 bases, with 28 bases left between them. This CDR3 comprises 15 residues. The CDR3: CASDTGLGTFIRAFF. DNA of the CDR3: TGTGCCAGCGATACAGGGCTAGGTACTTTCATTCGAGCTTTCTTT.

The CDR3 region is CASSQDDRYRTDTQYF. CDR3 DNA: TGCGCCAGCAGCCAAGATGACAGGTACCGGACAGATACGCAGTATTTT. The chain has TRBV4-3 and TRBJ2-3, with TRBD1 as a possible D gene (6 bases). Trimming took 0 bases from V and 3 from J, leaving 13 bases between them. This CDR3 has 16 amino acids. Per germline, CDR1 LGHNA and CDR2 YSLEER.

The chain is built from TRBV7-2 and TRBJ1-4; 7 nucleotides match TRBD1. Germline lookup yields CDR1 SGHTA and CDR2 FQGNSA. The V segment lost 4 bases and the J segment 5 bases; nucleotides outside the gene matches: 16. The CDR3 totals 18 residues. The CDR3 sequence is CASSSNSGGGQLNEKLFF. Written as DNA, the CDR3 is TGTGCCAGCAGCTCCAACTCGGGGGGGGGACAGTTAAATGAAAAACTGTTTTTT.

The chain combines TRBV4-3 with TRBJ2-5; TRBD1 might be the D (5 bases). In germline, CDR1 is LGHNA, CDR2 YSLEER. The CDR3 contains 16 residues. V dropped 2 bases and J dropped 4 bases, with 17 bases sitting between them. The CDR3: CASSQNGQGGRETQYF. The CDR3 DNA sequence: TGCGCCAGCAGCCAAAATGGGCAGGGTGGGCGAGAGACCCAGTACTTC.

This chain links TRBV19 with TRBJ1-1, with unresolved D. CDR1 LNHDA and CDR2 SQIVND come from the germline V gene (reference sequence). There are 11 residues in the CDR3. V was trimmed by 7 bases and J by 7 bases, leaving 10 bases between them. The CDR3 reads CASTSTGEAFF. CDR3 coding DNA: TGTGCCAGTACCTCCACGGGTGAAGCTTTCTTT. Variable domain in full (rest from reference TRBV19 and TRBJ1-1): DGGITQSPKYLFRKEGQNVTLSCEQNLNHDAMYWYRQDPGQGLRLIYYSQIVNDFQKGDIAEGYSVSREKKESFPLTVTSAQKNPTAFYLCASTSTGEAFFGQGTRLTVV.

This rearrangement joins TRBV5-1 to TRBJ1-4; 8 bases are shared with TRBD1. V shed 3 bases, J shed 8 bases, and the junction held 12 bases outside the gene matches. This CDR3 spans 16 amino acids. Germline CDR1 reads SGHRS; CDR2 reads YFSETQ. The chain's CDR3 is CASSSSPTGGWEKLFF. The CDR3 DNA is TGCGCCAGCAGCTCTTCCCCCACAGGGGGTTGGGAAAAACTGTTTTTT.

This chain uses TRBV5-4 with TRBJ1-1; 7 bases agree with TRBD1. CDR1 SGHNT and CDR2 YYREEE come from the germline V gene (reference sequence). The CDR3 contains 14 residues. V shed 0 bases and J 7 bases; nucleotides not matched to a gene: 6. This chain's CDR3 is CASSLAQGEGEAFF. The CDR3 nucleotides read TGTGCCAGCAGCTTGGCGCAGGGGGAGGGTGAAGCTTTCTTT.

This chain joins TRBV5-1 and TRBJ2-1; D is unclear. Trimming removed 0 bases at V and 7 bases at J, with 8 bases between. The CDR3 totals 13 residues. Germline CDR1 is SGHRS and CDR2 is YFSETQ. CDR3 bases: TGCGCCAGCAGCTTGGCCGGGTGGAATGAGCAGTTCTTC. Its protein is CASSLAGWNEQFF. Combining the CDR3 with reference TRBV5-1 and TRBJ2-1 gives the whole variable domain KAGVTQTPRYLIKTRGQQVTLSCSPISGHRSVSWYQQTPGQGLQFLFEYFSETQRNKGNFPGRFSGRQFSNSRSEMNVSTLELGDSALYLCASSLAGWNEQFFGPGTRLTVL.

The chain links TRBV7-8 to TRBJ2-1; 8 nucleotides line up with TRBD2. The CDR3 has 17 residues. Germline values: CDR1 SGHVS, CDR2 FQNEAQ. V lost 5 bases, J lost 8 bases, and 17 bases stayed unmatched. Here the CDR3 reads CASSEYPAGVSLDEQFF. The CDR3 DNA is TGTGCCAGCAGCGAATATCCAGCGGGAGTATCTTTGGATGAGCAGTTCTTC. Filled out from reference TRBV7-8 and TRBJ2-1, the complete variable domain reads GAGVSQSPRYKVAKRGQDVALRCDPISGHVSLFWYQQALGQGPEFLTYFQNEAQLDKSGLPSDRFFAERPEGSVSTLKIQRTQQEDSAVYLCASSEYPAGVSLDEQFFGPGTRLTVL.

The rearrangement joins TRBV7-8 to TRBJ2-1, with TRBD2 matching 7 bases. This CDR3 spans 17 amino acids. Unmatched junction bases numbered 12, after V lost 7 bases and J lost 0 bases. Germline V gene sequence: CDR1 SGHVS, CDR2 FQNEAQ. This chain's CDR3 is CASTSGGAGVSYNEQFF. In DNA form, the CDR3 reads TGTGCCAGCACCTCGGGTGGGGCGGGAGTCTCCTACAATGAGCAGTTCTTC.

The CDR3 here is CASSEGVGEAFF. In DNA form, the CDR3 reads TGTGCCAGCAGCGAGGGAGTCGGTGAAGCTTTCTTT. The rearrangement uses TRBV7-3 and TRBJ1-1; D gene unclear. The V gene's germline CDR1 is SGHTA and CDR2 FQGTGA. The CDR3 is 12 amino acids. The V end was cut by 5 bases, the J end by 7 bases, with 11 bases between.

This rearrangement joins TRBV19 to TRBJ1-5; unclear D gene. Trimming took off 1 base at V and 6 bases at J, with 7 bases between the two ends. This CDR3 is built from 13 residues. CDR1 is LNHDA and CDR2 is SQIVND in the germline V gene (reference sequence). CDR3 coding DNA: TGTGCCAGTAGTATAGGCGTGGGTCAGCCCCAGCATTTT. It codes for CASSIGVGQPQHF.

This chain joins TRBV9 and TRBJ1-3, with 7 positions matching TRBD1. This CDR3 comprises 19 residues. In germline, CDR1 is SGDLS, CDR2 YYNGEE. V lost 3 bases and J lost 0; bases outside the gene matches: 15. Here the CDR3 reads CASSETQDRVPSSGNTIYF. The CDR3 bases are TGTGCCAGCAGCGAAACCCAAGACAGGGTCCCGAGCTCTGGAAACACCATATATTTT. Looking up the rest from reference TRBV9 and TRBJ1-3 gives the full variable domain: DSGVTQTPKHLITATGQRVTLRCSPRSGDLSVYWYQQSLDQGLQFLIQYYNGEERAKGNILERFSAQQFPDLHSELNLSSLELGDSALYFCASSETQDRVPSSGNTIYFGEGSWLTVV.

To note about this clone: The same CDR3 can be traced to other DNA sequences in this sample. CDR3 coding DNA: TGTGCCAGCAGCTTTAGTACCGGGGAGCTGTTTTTT. As protein: CASSFSTGELFF. J is TRBJ2-2 and V is TRBV11-2; D is undetermined. Trimming shortened V by 3 bases and J by 5 bases, and 4 bases separated the two germline ends. This CDR3 comprises 12 residues. Germline V gives CDR1 SGHAT, CDR2 FQNNGV. Looking up the rest from reference TRBV11-2 and TRBJ2-2 gives the full variable domain: EAGVAQSPRYKIIEKRQSVAFWCNPISGHATLYWYQQILGQGPKLLIQFQNNGVVDDSQLPKDRFSAERLKGVDSTLKIQPAKLEDSAVYLCASSFSTGELFFGEGSRLTVL.

The chain recombines TRBV30 with TRBJ1-4; D remains ambiguous. Germline V gene lookup returns CDR1 GTSNPN and CDR2 SVGIG (reference sequence). Trimming took 1 base from V and 6 from J, leaving 12 bases between them. This CDR3 contains 14 residues. In DNA, the CDR3 is TGTGCCTGGAGTGGGCAGGAGGCGGATGAAAAACTGTTTTTT. This sequence encodes CAWSGQEADEKLFF.